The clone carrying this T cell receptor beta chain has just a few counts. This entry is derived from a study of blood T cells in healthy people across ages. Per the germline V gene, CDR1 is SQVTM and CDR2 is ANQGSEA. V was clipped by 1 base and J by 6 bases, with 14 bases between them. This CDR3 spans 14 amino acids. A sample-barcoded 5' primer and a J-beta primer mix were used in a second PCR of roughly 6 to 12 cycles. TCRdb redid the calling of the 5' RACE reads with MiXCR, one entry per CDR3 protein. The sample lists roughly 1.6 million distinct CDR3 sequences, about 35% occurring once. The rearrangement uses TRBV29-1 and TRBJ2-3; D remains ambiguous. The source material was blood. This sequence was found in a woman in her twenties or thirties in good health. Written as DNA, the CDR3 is TGCAGCGTTGAAGGCTCAAGGCCCGGTGATACGCAGTATTTT. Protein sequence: CSVEGSRPGDTQYF.